This T cell receptor (beta chain) comes out of a study of blood T cells in healthy people across ages. A minimum of 6 micrograms of total RNA was extracted per sample. V lost 1 base to trimming and J lost 5 bases, with 12 bases between them. The V gene's germline CDR1 is MNHEY and CDR2 SVGEGT. There are 16 residues in the CDR3. PCR was performed a second time for about 7 to 11 cycles using a sample-barcoded 5' primer and a J-beta primer mix. Each cDNA molecule was tagged by a template-switch adaptor with 12 random nucleotides. TCRdb independently ran MiXCR on the 5' RACE reads; one entry per CDR3 protein. The sample records about 1.8 million distinct CDR3 sequences, roughly 50% being singletons.

The V call is TRBV6-2 or TRBV6-3, the J call TRBJ1-6; TRBD1 is a possible D gene (5 bases). The receptor was isolated from a woman aged 40 to 50 in good health. Sequencing used blood. The CDR3 reads CASSYWGTENNSPLHF. The DNA for the CDR3 is TGTGCCAGCAGTTACTGGGGGACGGAAAATAATTCACCCCTCCACTTT.